This T cell receptor (beta chain) was sequenced in a study of T cell repertoires in cytomegalovirus infection. A single record per CDR3 protein comes from TCRdb applying MiXCR to the reads. In the table there are roughly 990,000 distinct CDR3 sequences, around a third of which are singletons. This clonotype was seen repeatedly, ten times or more. What it binds is not known. CDR3 length equals 15 residues. From germline, CDR1 is SGHVS and CDR2 FNYEAQ. Losses at the gene ends were 4 bases for V and 5 bases for J; bases not matched to a gene: 5. The source is a human donor in good health (CMV status not recorded). Some clones in this sample may be carry-over from other donors' samples. This specimen consisted of cultured CD8+ T cells from PBMCs, obtained from culture after CMV antigen stimulation. V usage is TRBV7-6 and J usage is TRBJ2-3; 11 nucleotides align to TRBD2. The CDR3 DNA is TGTGCCAGCAGCTCTCTCGGACTAGCGGGAGATACGCAGTATTTT. This translates into CASSSLGLAGDTQYF.